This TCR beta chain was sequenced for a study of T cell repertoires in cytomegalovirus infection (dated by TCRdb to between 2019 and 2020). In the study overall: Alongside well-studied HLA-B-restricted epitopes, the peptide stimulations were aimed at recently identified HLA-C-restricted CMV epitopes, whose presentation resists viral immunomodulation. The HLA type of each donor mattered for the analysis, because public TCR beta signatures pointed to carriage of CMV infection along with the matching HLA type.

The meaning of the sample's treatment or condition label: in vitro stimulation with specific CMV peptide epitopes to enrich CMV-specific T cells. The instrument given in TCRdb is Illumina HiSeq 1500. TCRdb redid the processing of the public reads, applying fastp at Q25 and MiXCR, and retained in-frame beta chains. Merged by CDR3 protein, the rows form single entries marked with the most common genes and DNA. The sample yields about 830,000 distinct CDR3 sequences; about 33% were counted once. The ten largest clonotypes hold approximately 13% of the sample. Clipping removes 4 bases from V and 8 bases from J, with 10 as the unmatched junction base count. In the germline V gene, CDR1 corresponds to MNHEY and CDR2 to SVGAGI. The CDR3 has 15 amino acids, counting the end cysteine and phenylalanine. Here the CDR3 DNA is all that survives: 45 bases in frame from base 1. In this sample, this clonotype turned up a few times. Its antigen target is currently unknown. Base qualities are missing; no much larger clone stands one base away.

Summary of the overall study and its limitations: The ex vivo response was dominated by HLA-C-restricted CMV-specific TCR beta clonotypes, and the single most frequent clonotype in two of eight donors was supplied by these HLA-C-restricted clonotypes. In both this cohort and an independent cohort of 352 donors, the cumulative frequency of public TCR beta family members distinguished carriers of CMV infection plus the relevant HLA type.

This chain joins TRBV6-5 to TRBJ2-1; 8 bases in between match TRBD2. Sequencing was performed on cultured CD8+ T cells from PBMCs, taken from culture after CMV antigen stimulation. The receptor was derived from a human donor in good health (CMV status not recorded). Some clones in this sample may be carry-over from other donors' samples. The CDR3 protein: CASSSPREGIDEQFF. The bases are TGTGCCAGCAGTTCCCCTCGGGAGGGGATCGATGAGCAGTTCTTC.